The 25 T cell receptor beta chains listed next were all sequenced from one sample in a study of T cell responses to AZD1222 COVID-19 vaccine. Generated by immunoSEQ multiplex PCR, the TCRdb table keeps only in-frame clones and is missing some. The repertoire holds roughly 170,000 clones, with 90% to 95% as singletons. The sample was peripheral blood, taken 28 days after the second AZD1222 dose. These receptors were obtained from an adult who received the AZD1222 COVID-19 vaccine.

The V gene is TRBV18, the J gene TRBJ2-5, with D perhaps TRBD1 or TRBD2 (6 bases each). The CDR3 runs to 16 residues. Per the germline V gene, CDR1 is KGHSH and CDR2 is LQKENI. The V gene lost 3 bases and the J gene lost 4 bases, with 18 bases spanning the gap. CDR3 coding DNA: TGTGCCAGCTCACCCGTTGGGGGGCGAGAAGCAGAGACCCAGTACTTC. The encoded protein is CASSPVGGREAETQYF.

For this clone: This same CDR3 is encoded by further DNA sequences in the sample. The chain carries TRBV3-1 (or the pseudogene TRBV3-2) and TRBJ2-7; 10 bases match TRBD1. This CDR3 comprises 15 residues. With V trimmed by 1 base and J by 6 bases, 6 bases remained unmatched. Looked up from germline, CDR1 is LGHDT and CDR2 is YNNKEL (reference sequence). Here the CDR3 DNA reads TGTGCCAGCAGCCAAGGTCGCGACAGGGGGCTCGAGCAGTACTTC. It specifies CASSQGRDRGLEQYF.

The chain uses TRBV2 and TRBJ1-5, with 8 bases aligning to TRBD1. The CDR3 length is 13 residues. Germline V gene sequence: CDR1 SNHLY, CDR2 FYNNEI. V lost 6 bases and J lost 5; bases outside the gene matches: 3. The CDR3 bases are TGTGCCAGCAGCGACAGGGGTTATCAGCCCCAGCATTTT. This translates into CASSDRGYQPQHF.

This CDR3 reads CASSTSGGRSSYEQYF. CDR3 nucleotide sequence: TGTGCCAGCAGCACATCGGGAGGCAGGTCCTCCTACGAGCAGTACTTC. This rearrangement joins TRBV11-2 to TRBJ2-7, with 7 bases that match TRBD2. V shed 5 bases and J 0 bases; nucleotides not matched to a gene: 10. The CDR3 length is 16 residues. CDR1 and CDR2 from the germline V gene are SGHAT and FQNNGV.

V is TRBV19 and J is TRBJ1-5, with D maybe TRBD1 (5 bases). Germline assignment: CDR1 LNHDA and CDR2 SQIVND (reference sequence). Trimming left V 3 bases short and J 1 base short, with 10 bases between. The CDR3 length is 15 residues. The CDR3 sequence: CASSIFRDSNQPQHF. The CDR3, as DNA: TGTGCCAGTAGTATTTTTCGGGACAGCAATCAGCCCCAGCATTTT.

This chain uses TRBV28 with TRBJ2-3; 12 positions agree with TRBD2. This CDR3 region has 17 residues. CDR1 and CDR2 from the germline V gene are MDHEN and SYDVKM. The J segment lost 4 bases and the V segment lost 4 bases, leaving 9 bases of the junction unmatched. DNA of the CDR3: TGTGCCAGCAGTTCTAGCGGGAGGGCCCTCGGGGCAGATACGCAGTATTTT. Translating it yields CASSSSGRALGADTQYF.

The chain carries TRBV28 and TRBJ1-1, with D uncertain. CDR3 length: 13 residues. Germline-derived CDR1 and CDR2 are MDHEN and SYDVKM. Trimming cost V 6 bases and J 0 bases, with 8 bases left between them. The CDR3 reads CASSMEVNTEAFF. The CDR3 coding sequence is TGTGCCAGCAGCATGGAGGTGAACACTGAAGCTTTCTTT.

The V gene is TRBV7-2, the J gene TRBJ2-2; 9 bases agree with TRBD1. Germline lookup yields CDR1 SGHTA and CDR2 FQGNSA. This CDR3 comprises 16 residues. After removal of 5 bases from V and 0 bases from J, the junction contained 4 bases not matched to a gene. CDR3 sequence reads: CASSPRQGANTGELFF. The CDR3 coding sequence is TGTGCCAGCAGCCCTAGACAGGGGGCGAACACCGGGGAGCTGTTTTTT.

The CDR3 coding sequence is TGTGCCAGCAGTTTTTTTTCAAATCAGCCCCAGCATTTT. Translation gives CASSFFSNQPQHF. The chain recombines TRBV28 with TRBJ1-5; no firm D call. Trimming removed 3 bases from V and 4 bases from J, with 7 bases in between. The germline V gene encodes CDR1 MDHEN and CDR2 SYDVKM. The CDR3 loop spans 13 amino acids.

The V gene is TRBV2, the J gene TRBJ1-6, with a possible D match to TRBD1 (6 bases). V was cut by 11 bases and J by 10 bases, with 18 bases left in between. Germline V gives CDR1 SNHLY, CDR2 FYNNEI. This CDR3 has 13 residues. The CDR3 loop reads CAGAFGQTSPLHF. The CDR3 bases are TGTGCCGGCGCCTTTGGACAGACATCACCCCTCCACTTT.

The chain links TRBV7-2 to TRBJ1-5; TRBD1 aligns across 7 bases. Germline-derived CDR1 and CDR2 are SGHTA and FQGNSA. CDR3 length: 15 residues. The V gene end was trimmed by 3 bases and the J gene end by 7 bases; junction bases not matched to a gene: 9. The DNA of the CDR3 is TGTGCCAGCAGCTTGGAAGAGACAGGGTTCCAGCCCCAGCATTTT. Translation gives CASSLEETGFQPQHF.

The rearrangement links TRBV6-1 to TRBJ2-5; D is unresolved. Germline V gives CDR1 MNHNS, CDR2 SASEGT. The ends were cut back, 2 bases at V and 2 bases at J, with 12 bases in the middle. The CDR3 has 15 residues. In nucleotides, the CDR3 is TGTGCCAGCAGTGAAATGGCCCAAGTTCAAGAGACCCAGTACTTC. Protein: CASSEMAQVQETQYF.

The V and J genes are TRBV5-4 and TRBJ2-1; tentatively, D is TRBD1 (6 bases). CDR1 is SGHNT and CDR2 is YYREEE in the germline V gene (reference sequence). The V gene lost 4 bases and the J gene lost 7 bases, with 15 bases spanning the gap. The CDR3 is 14 amino acids. The CDR3 protein is CASSAALQGNEQFF. CDR3 DNA: TGTGCCAGCAGCGCGGCCTTACAGGGTAATGAGCAGTTCTTC.

The V call is TRBV29-1, the J call TRBJ1-1, with 7 bases matching TRBD1. Germline V lookup: CDR1 SQVTM, CDR2 ANQGSEA. This CDR3 comprises 14 residues. V lost 4 bases and J lost 5; bases outside the gene matches: 10. CDR3 loop: CSVVKEIRGTEAFF. The DNA for the CDR3 is TGCAGCGTTGTCAAGGAAATCAGGGGGACTGAAGCTTTCTTT.

This clone has more than one count but fewer than ten. V is TRBV7-2 and J is TRBJ1-4; TRBD1 matches at 10 bases. Germline-derived CDR1 and CDR2 are SGHTA and FQGNSA. With 5 bases clipped from V and 10 bases from J, the junction kept 7 bases outside the gene matches. CDR3 size: 14 residues. The CDR3 reads CASSGRDRGAKLFF. CDR3 nucleotide sequence: TGTGCCAGCAGCGGCCGGGACAGGGGTGCAAAACTGTTTTTT.

The chain's CDR3 is CASMTGGSNQPQHF. CDR3 sequence (DNA): TGTGCCAGCATGACAGGGGGGAGCAATCAGCCCCAGCATTTT. The V gene is TRBV2, the J gene TRBJ1-5; 9 nucleotides line up with TRBD1. V shed 7 bases and J 1 base; nucleotides not matched to a gene: 2. In germline, CDR1 is SNHLY, CDR2 FYNNEI. There are 14 residues in the CDR3.

The chain couples TRBV19 to TRBJ2-2, with 11 bases identical to TRBD2. CDR1 and CDR2 (germline): LNHDA, SQIVND (reference sequence). This CDR3 spans 18 amino acids. With V trimmed by 3 bases and J by 0 bases, 6 bases remained unmatched. The CDR3 DNA reads TGTGCCAGTAGTATCCTCGTAGCGGGAGGGCCGAACACCGGGGAGCTGTTTTTT. It yields the protein CASSILVAGGPNTGELFF.

The gene calls are TRBV30 and TRBJ1-2; D is possibly TRBD1 (5 bases). This CDR3 is 14 amino acids long. Germline CDR1 and CDR2: GTSNPN and SVGIG (reference sequence). V was clipped by 6 bases and J by 2 bases, with 16 bases between them. CDR3 protein: CACIPGRRNYGYTF. DNA for the CDR3: TGTGCCTGCATCCCGGGACGCCGGAACTATGGCTACACCTTC.

The DNA for the CDR3 is TGTGCCAGCAGTGTAGCGGGGTATGGCTACACCTTC. This encodes CASSVAGYGYTF. The rearrangement joins TRBV2 to TRBJ1-2; D remains unclear. V gave up 4 bases and J gave up 5 bases, with 8 bases separating them. Germline values: CDR1 SNHLY, CDR2 FYNNEI. The CDR3 extends over 12 amino acids.

The J gene is TRBJ1-1, the V gene TRBV14; D unclear. Germline assignment: CDR1 SGHDN and CDR2 FVKESK. The CDR3 loop spans 15 amino acids. The V end was cut by 0 bases, the J end by 0 bases, with 8 bases between. CDR3 nucleotide sequence: TGTGCCAGCAGCCAAGATCTCGGGGTGAACACTGAAGCTTTCTTT. Translating gives CASSQDLGVNTEAFF.

The chain has TRBV18 and TRBJ1-2, with D maybe TRBD1 (6 bases). CDR3 length equals 15 residues. V lost 3 bases, J lost 7 bases, and 18 bases lay in between. Looked up from germline, CDR1 is KGHSH and CDR2 is LQKENI. The CDR3 DNA follows: TGTGCCAGCTCACCTCTACCCTCAGGGGAATCTGGCTACACCTTC. Translating gives CASSPLPSGESGYTF.

The genes are TRBV6-1 and TRBJ1-2; possible D gene TRBD1, 5 bases. Trimming stripped 2 bases from V and 6 bases from J, with 16 bases between. Germline CDR1 MNHNS, CDR2 SASEGT. This CDR3 is 15 amino acids long. The CDR3 DNA sequence: TGTGCCAGCAGTGAAAGTAGGAAGGGGCCGGATGGCTACACCTTC. Translation: CASSESRKGPDGYTF.

V is TRBV3-1 (or the pseudogene TRBV3-2) and J is TRBJ2-2; D is tentatively TRBD1 or TRBD2 (5 bases each). Germline loops: CDR1 LGHDT, CDR2 YNNKEL (reference sequence). This CDR3 contains 16 residues. The V end lost 1 base, the J end lost 6 bases, and 15 bases lay between the germline ends. The CDR3 sequence: CASSQGFRGAPGELFF. The CDR3 DNA follows: TGTGCCAGCAGCCAAGGTTTCCGAGGGGCTCCCGGGGAGCTGTTTTTT.

V gene TRBV6-2 or TRBV6-3 combines with J gene TRBJ1-5, with D possibly being TRBD1 (6 bases). The germline V and J ends were trimmed by 5 bases and 2 bases, with 16 bases remaining between them. Germline V CDR1 and CDR2: MNHEY, SVGEGT. The CDR3 loop spans 16 amino acids. CDR3 DNA sequence: TGTGCCAGCAGTAATCAACAGGGTCTGGGCAATCAGCCCCAGCATTTT. Translating it yields CASSNQQGLGNQPQHF.

The chain carries TRBV6-5 and TRBJ1-1; D may be TRBD1 (5 bases). Trimming stripped 7 bases from V and 0 bases from J, with 12 bases between. The CDR3 has 14 amino acids. CDR1 MNHEY and CDR2 SVGAGI come from the germline V gene. CDR3 in amino acids: CASTQTELNTEAFF. The CDR3 coding sequence is TGTGCCAGCACCCAGACAGAATTGAACACTGAAGCTTTCTTT.